This is a list of T cell receptor beta chains from one sample in a study of T cells in Graves' hyperthyroidism and ophthalmopathy. TCRdb fed the multiplex PCR reads into MiXCR, producing one record per CDR3 protein. The table shows around 350,000 distinct CDR3 sequences, with about a fifth occurring only once. Sequenced input: blood. These TCRs come from a woman aged 18-29 years with Graves' hyperthyroidism. Each CDR3 is given with its conserved first and last residue. A D gene is named only where the DNA matches it firmly. The size field is filled for only some rows; it gives once, few, many or a size class.

V: TRBV7-8
size: many
D: TRBD2
J: TRBJ2-7
length: 13
CDR3: CASSSRTRSEQYF
DNA: TGTGCCAGCAGCTCACGGACTAGGAGCGAGCAGTACTTC

V: TRBV28
size: many
D: TRBD2
J: TRBJ2-2
length: 17
CDR3: CASSLWSSGALTGELFF
DNA: TGTGCCAGCAGTTTATGGTCCAGCGGGGCCCTCACCGGGGAGCTGTTTTTT

V: TRBV18
size: few
D: NA
J: TRBJ1-2
length: 13
CDR3: CASSPAANYGYTF
DNA: TGTGCCAGCTCACCGGCAGCTAACTATGGCTACACCTTC

V: TRBV30
size: many
D: NA
J: TRBJ1-5
length: 13
CDR3: CAWSGGPNQPQHF
DNA: TGTGCCTGGAGTGGGGGACCCAATCAGCCCCAGCATTTT

V: TRBV6-2/TRBV6-3
size: many
D: NA
J: TRBJ1-2
length: 16
CDR3: CASSYSRRGRNYGYTF
DNA: TGTGCCAGCAGTTACTCGAGGCGGGGGAGAAACTATGGCTACACCTTC

V: TRBV7-8
size: many
D: NA
J: TRBJ2-2
length: 16
CDR3: CASSLGGQLTTGELFF
DNA: TGTGCCAGCAGCTTGGGGGGCCAACTGACAACCGGGGAGCTGTTTTTT

V: TRBV12-3/TRBV12-4
size: NA
D: NA
J: TRBJ1-2
length: 14
CDR3: CASSRSLENYGYTF
DNA: TGTGCCAGCAGCCGTTCCCTCGAAAACTATGGCTACACCTTC

V: TRBV12-3/TRBV12-4
size: NA
D: TRBD1
J: TRBJ1-6
length: 15
CDR3: CASSLDNRGGSPLHF
DNA: TGTGCCAGCAGTTTGGACAACAGGGGCGGTTCACCCCTCCACTTT

V: TRBV7-9
size: NA
D: NA
J: TRBJ1-5
length: 15
CDR3: CASSLGGRLNQPQHF
DNA: TGTGCCAGCAGCTTAGGGGGACGGCTCAATCAGCCCCAGCATTTT

V: TRBV20-1
size: many
D: NA
J: TRBJ2-5
length: 14
CDR3: CSAPSALTQETQYF
DNA: TGCAGTGCACCTTCGGCCCTTACCCAAGAGACCCAGTACTTC

V: TRBV7-8
size: many
D: NA
J: TRBJ2-2
length: 14
CDR3: CASSLAGRTGELFF
DNA: TGTGCCAGCAGCTTAGCTGGTCGCACCGGGGAGCTGTTTTTT

V: TRBV4-1
size: many
D: NA
J: TRBJ2-7
length: 14
CDR3: CASSHNDPSGEQYF
DNA: TGCGCCAGCAGCCACAACGACCCGTCCGGTGAGCAGTACTTC

V: TRBV6-2/TRBV6-3
size: NA
D: NA
J: TRBJ2-7
length: 15
CDR3: CASSYSEVEVYEQYF
DNA: TGTGCCAGCAGTTATTCCGAAGTTGAGGTCTACGAGCAGTACTTC

V: TRBV12-3/TRBV12-4
size: NA
D: NA
J: TRBJ1-1
length: 15
CDR3: CASSLRGTLGTEAFF
DNA: TGTGCCAGCAGTTTACGGGGGACCTTGGGCACTGAAGCTTTCTTT

V: TRBV4-1
size: NA
D: TRBD1
J: TRBJ2-5
length: 16
CDR3: CASSQPGQAPLPTQYF
DNA: TGCGCCAGCAGCCAACCAGGACAGGCCCCCCTTCCAACCCAGTACTTC

V: TRBV5-1
size: many
D: NA
J: TRBJ2-5
length: 16
CDR3: CASSTDHAGVVETQYF
DNA: TGCGCCAGCAGCACCGACCATGCCGGGGTTGTAGAGACCCAGTACTTC

V: TRBV5-4
size: NA
D: NA
J: TRBJ2-7
length: 13
CDR3: CASSLEGLCEQYF
DNA: TGTGCCAGCAGCTTGGAGGGTTTGTGCGAGCAGTACTTC

V: TRBV20-1
size: many
D: NA
J: TRBJ1-1
length: 15
CDR3: CSARPPTVMNTEAFF
DNA: TGCAGTGCTAGACCGCCGACGGTGATGAACACTGAAGCTTTCTTT

V: TRBV7-9
size: many
D: NA
J: TRBJ2-5
length: 14
CDR3: CASSRLHGSETQYF
DNA: TGTGCCAGCAGCCGACTGCACGGCTCGGAGACCCAGTACTTC

V: TRBV24-1
size: many
D: NA
J: TRBJ2-5
length: 15
CDR3: CATSDFTLHQETQYF
DNA: TGTGCCACCAGTGATTTTACACTCCACCAAGAGACCCAGTACTTC

V: TRBV5-1
size: few
D: TRBD1
J: TRBJ2-7
length: 16
CDR3: CASSRVSGQGFYEQYF
DNA: TGCGCCAGCAGCCGGGTTTCTGGACAGGGCTTCTACGAGCAGTACTTC

V: TRBV7-8
size: many
D: NA
J: TRBJ1-1
length: 14
CDR3: CASRIQTANTEAFF
DNA: TGTGCCAGCAGAATACAGACAGCAAACACTGAAGCTTTCTTT

V: TRBV25-1
size: many
D: NA
J: TRBJ2-5
length: 15
CDR3: CASSDLSGQKETQYF
DNA: TGTGCCAGCAGTGACCTCTCCGGACAGAAAGAGACCCAGTACTTC

V: TRBV30
size: many
D: NA
J: TRBJ1-2
length: 13
CDR3: CAWSERAFYGYTF
DNA: TGTGCCTGGAGTGAACGGGCCTTCTATGGCTACACCTTC

V: TRBV20-1
size: many
D: NA
J: TRBJ2-7
length: 14
CDR3: CSARVAERGVEQYF
DNA: TGCAGTGCTAGAGTCGCGGAACGGGGCGTCGAGCAGTACTTC

V: TRBV13
size: many
D: NA
J: TRBJ2-5
length: 14
CDR3: CASSARQTQETQYF
DNA: TGTGCCAGCAGCGCCCGCCAAACCCAAGAGACCCAGTACTTC

V: TRBV6-5
size: NA
D: TRBD1
J: TRBJ1-1
length: 13
CDR3: CASSYSDRVEAFF
DNA: TGTGCCAGCAGTTACTCGGACAGGGTTGAAGCTTTCTTT

V: TRBV4-2
size: NA
D: TRBD2
J: TRBJ2-2
length: 16
CDR3: CASSQDSGGNTGELFF
DNA: TGTGCCAGCAGCCAAGACTCGGGGGGGAACACCGGGGAGCTGTTTTTT

V: TRBV11-3
size: many
D: NA
J: TRBJ2-7
length: 20
CDR3: CASSLGAILDGQDETYEQYF
DNA: TGTGCCAGCAGCTTAGGGGCTATACTCGATGGGCAGGACGAGACCTACGAGCAGTACTTC

V: TRBV10-3
size: many
D: NA
J: TRBJ1-1
length: 16
CDR3: CAISEFRVEGNTEAFF
DNA: TGTGCCATCAGTGAGTTCCGGGTAGAAGGGAACACTGAAGCTTTCTTT

V: TRBV29-1
size: many
D: NA
J: TRBJ1-1
length: 12
CDR3: CSAMDPDTEAFF
DNA: TGCAGCGCAATGGACCCCGACACTGAAGCTTTCTTT

V: TRBV9
size: NA
D: TRBD2
J: TRBJ2-5
length: 15
CDR3: CASSLGGATGETQYF
DNA: TGTGCCAGCAGCTTGGGAGGGGCTACGGGGGAGACCCAGTACTTC

V: TRBV7-8
size: NA
D: TRBD2
J: TRBJ2-7
length: 12
CDR3: CAHGSGAYEQYF
DNA: TGTGCCCACGGGAGCGGGGCCTACGAGCAGTACTTC

V: TRBV6-5
size: many
D: NA
J: TRBJ1-1
length: 14
CDR3: CASSYRQGPTEAFF
DNA: TGTGCCAGCAGTTATCGCCAGGGCCCCACTGAAGCTTTCTTT

V: TRBV12-3/TRBV12-4
size: many
D: TRBD1
J: TRBJ2-5
length: 19
CDR3: CASSPAPLLDRGNQETQYF
DNA: TGTGCCAGCAGTCCCGCGCCCCTTTTGGACAGGGGGAATCAAGAGACCCAGTACTTC

V: TRBV19
size: many
D: TRBD1
J: TRBJ1-5
length: 16
CDR3: CASSRIQGQTRQPQHF
DNA: TGTGCCAGTAGTAGGATACAGGGACAGACGCGTCAGCCCCAGCATTTT

V: TRBV30
size: many
D: NA
J: TRBJ2-7
length: 11
CDR3: CAWSVRYEQYF
DNA: TGTGCCTGGAGTGTAAGGTACGAGCAGTACTTC

V: TRBV18
size: NA
D: NA
J: TRBJ1-1
length: 15
CDR3: CASSPQGTSATEAFF
DNA: TGTGCCAGCTCACCACAGGGGACGTCTGCCACTGAAGCTTTCTTT

V: TRBV3-1
size: once
D: NA
J: TRBJ1-5
length: 16
CDR3: CASSHTAWGVNQPQHF
DNA: TGTGCCAGCAGCCACACTGCGTGGGGGGTAAATCAGCCCCAGCATTTT

V: TRBV5-1
size: few
D: NA
J: TRBJ2-7
length: 15
CDR3: CASSPLARGSYEQYF
DNA: TGCGCCAGCAGCCCCCTAGCGAGAGGCTCCTACGAGCAGTACTTC

V: TRBV12-3/TRBV12-4
size: many
D: NA
J: TRBJ2-3
length: 13
CDR3: CASSSSMADTQYF
DNA: TGTGCCAGCAGTTCCTCAATGGCAGATACGCAGTATTTT

V: TRBV20-1
size: many
D: TRBD1
J: TRBJ2-7
length: 13
CDR3: CSARPGQGIKQYF
DNA: TGCAGTGCTAGGCCGGGACAGGGGATCAAGCAGTACTTC

V: TRBV2
size: many
D: NA
J: TRBJ1-2
length: 16
CDR3: CASSEGAGYGNYGYTF
DNA: TGTGCCAGCAGTGAAGGGGCGGGCTATGGAAACTATGGCTACACCTTC

V: TRBV6-4
size: few
D: TRBD2
J: TRBJ2-1
length: 15
CDR3: CASSDEAGGNNEQFF
DNA: TGTGCCAGCAGTGACGAAGCGGGGGGGAACAATGAGCAGTTCTTC

V: TRBV20-1
size: many
D: NA
J: TRBJ1-4
length: 13
CDR3: CSASRPDIEKLFF
DNA: TGCAGTGCTAGCCGGCCGGACATCGAAAAACTGTTTTTT

V: TRBV28
size: many
D: TRBD2
J: TRBJ2-7
length: 13
CDR3: CASEAGSHYEQYF
DNA: TGTGCCAGTGAAGCGGGGTCACACTACGAGCAGTACTTC

V: TRBV20-1
size: many
D: NA
J: TRBJ1-1
length: 15
CDR3: CSARDLKALNTEAFF
DNA: TGCAGTGCTAGAGATCTTAAGGCTTTGAACACTGAAGCTTTCTTT

V: TRBV20-1
size: many
D: NA
J: TRBJ2-7
length: 14
CDR3: CSARDWASPYEQYF
DNA: TGCAGTGCTAGAGATTGGGCCAGTCCCTACGAGCAGTACTTC

V: TRBV5-1
size: many
D: TRBD1
J: TRBJ1-2
length: 15
CDR3: CASSPGQILWYGYTF
DNA: TGCGCCAGCAGCCCGGGACAGATCCTGTGGTATGGCTACACCTTC

V: TRBV3-1
size: many
D: NA
J: TRBJ2-7
length: 12
CDR3: CASSPRRYEQYF
DNA: TGTGCCAGCAGCCCCAGACGGTACGAGCAGTACTTC

V: TRBV30
size: NA
D: NA
J: TRBJ1-1
length: 14
CDR3: CAWNVGGMNTEAFF
DNA: TGTGCCTGGAACGTTGGAGGGATGAACACTGAAGCTTTCTTT

V: TRBV2
size: NA
D: TRBD2
J: TRBJ2-7
length: 15
CDR3: CASSQAGLAVYEQYF
DNA: TGTGCCAGCAGCCAGGCGGGACTAGCGGTTTACGAGCAGTACTTC

V: TRBV10-1
size: NA
D: NA
J: TRBJ2-3
length: 16
CDR3: CASSESSSGLADTQYF
DNA: TGCGCCAGCAGTGAGTCGTCGAGCGGGTTGGCAGATACGCAGTATTTT